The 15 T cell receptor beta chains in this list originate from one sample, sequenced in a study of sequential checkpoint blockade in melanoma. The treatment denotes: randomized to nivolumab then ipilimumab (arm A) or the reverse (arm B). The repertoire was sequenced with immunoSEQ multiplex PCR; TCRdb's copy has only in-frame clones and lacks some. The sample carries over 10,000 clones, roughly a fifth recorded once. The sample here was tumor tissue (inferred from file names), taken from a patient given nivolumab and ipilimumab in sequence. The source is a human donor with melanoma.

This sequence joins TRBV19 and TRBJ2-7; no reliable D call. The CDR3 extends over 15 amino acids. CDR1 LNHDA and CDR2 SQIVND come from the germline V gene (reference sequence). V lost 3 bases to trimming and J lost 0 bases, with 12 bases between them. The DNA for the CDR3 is TGTGCCAGTAGTATCACGGCAGGCCGCTCCTACGAGCAGTACTTC. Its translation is CASSITAGRSYEQYF.

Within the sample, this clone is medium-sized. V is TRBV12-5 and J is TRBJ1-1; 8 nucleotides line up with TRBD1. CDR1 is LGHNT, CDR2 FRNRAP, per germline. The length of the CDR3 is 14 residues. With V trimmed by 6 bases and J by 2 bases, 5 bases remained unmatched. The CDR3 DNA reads TGTGCTAGTGGCGATGACAGGGGTAACACTGAAGCTTTCTTT. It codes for CASGDDRGNTEAFF.

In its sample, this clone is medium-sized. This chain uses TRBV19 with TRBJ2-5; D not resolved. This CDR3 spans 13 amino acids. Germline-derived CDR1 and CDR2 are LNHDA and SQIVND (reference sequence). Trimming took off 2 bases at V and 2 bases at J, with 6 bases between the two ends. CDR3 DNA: TGTGCCAGTAGTATATTAGATCAAGAGACCCAGTACTTC. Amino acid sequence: CASSILDQETQYF.

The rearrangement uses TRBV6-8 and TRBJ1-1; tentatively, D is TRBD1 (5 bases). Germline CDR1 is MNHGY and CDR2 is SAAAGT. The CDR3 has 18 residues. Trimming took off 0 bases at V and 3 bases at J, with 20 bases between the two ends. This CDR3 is CASSYSRRDLSPYTEAFF. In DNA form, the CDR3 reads TGTGCCAGCAGTTACTCCAGGAGGGACCTATCTCCGTACACTGAAGCTTTCTTT.

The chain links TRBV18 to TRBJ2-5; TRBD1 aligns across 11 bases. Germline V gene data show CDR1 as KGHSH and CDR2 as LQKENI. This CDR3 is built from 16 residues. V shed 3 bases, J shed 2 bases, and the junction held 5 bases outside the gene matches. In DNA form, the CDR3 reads TGTGCCAGCTCACCTCGGGACAGGGGGGGTCAAGAGACCCAGTACTTC. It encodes CASSPRDRGGQETQYF.

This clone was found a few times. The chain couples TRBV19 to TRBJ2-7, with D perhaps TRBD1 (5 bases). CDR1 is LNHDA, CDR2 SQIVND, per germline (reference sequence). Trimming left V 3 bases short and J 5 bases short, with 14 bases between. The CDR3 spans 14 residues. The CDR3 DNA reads TGTGCCAGTAGTATCTCGGACAATCTTGACGAGCAGTACTTC. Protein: CASSISDNLDEQYF. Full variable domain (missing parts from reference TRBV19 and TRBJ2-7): DGGITQSPKYLFRKEGQNVTLSCEQNLNHDAMYWYRQDPGQGLRLIYYSQIVNDFQKGDIAEGYSVSREKKESFPLTVTSAQKNPTAFYLCASSISDNLDEQYFGPGTRLTVT.

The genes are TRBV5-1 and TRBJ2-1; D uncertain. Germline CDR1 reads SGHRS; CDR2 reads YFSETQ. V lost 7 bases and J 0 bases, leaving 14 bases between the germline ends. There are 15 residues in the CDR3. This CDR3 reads CASAPQASSYNEQFF. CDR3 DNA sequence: TGCGCCAGCGCCCCCCAGGCTAGCTCCTACAATGAGCAGTTCTTC.

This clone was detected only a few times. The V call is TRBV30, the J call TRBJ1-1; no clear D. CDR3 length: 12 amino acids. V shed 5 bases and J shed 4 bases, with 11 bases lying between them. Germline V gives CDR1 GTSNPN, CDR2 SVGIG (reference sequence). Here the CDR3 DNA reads TGTGCCTGGGCCGGTGGTACCACTGAAGCTTTCTTT. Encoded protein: CAWAGGTTEAFF.

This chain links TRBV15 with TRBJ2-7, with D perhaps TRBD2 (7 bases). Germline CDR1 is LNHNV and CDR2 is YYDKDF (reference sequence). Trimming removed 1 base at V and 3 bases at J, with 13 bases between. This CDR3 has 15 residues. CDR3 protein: CATSRGGGVYYEQYF. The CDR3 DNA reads TGTGCCACCAGCAGAGGAGGGGGGGTTTACTACGAGCAGTACTTC.

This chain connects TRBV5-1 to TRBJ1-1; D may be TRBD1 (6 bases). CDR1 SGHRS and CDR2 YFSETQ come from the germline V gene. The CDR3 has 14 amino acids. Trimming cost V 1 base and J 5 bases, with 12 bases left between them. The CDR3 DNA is TGCGCCAGCAGCTTGTTTGGAGGGGGGACTGAAGCTTTCTTT. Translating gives CASSLFGGGTEAFF.

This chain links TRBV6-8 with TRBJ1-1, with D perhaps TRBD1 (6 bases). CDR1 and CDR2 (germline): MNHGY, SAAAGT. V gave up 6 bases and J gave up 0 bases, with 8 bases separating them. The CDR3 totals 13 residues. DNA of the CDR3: TGTGCCAGCAGCAGGACAGTGAACACTGAAGCTTTCTTT. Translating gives CASSRTVNTEAFF.

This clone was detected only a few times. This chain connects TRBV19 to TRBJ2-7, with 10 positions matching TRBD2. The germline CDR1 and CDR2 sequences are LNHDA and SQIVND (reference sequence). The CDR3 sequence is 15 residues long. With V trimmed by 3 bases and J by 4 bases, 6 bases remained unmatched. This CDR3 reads CASSMSLAGAYEQYF. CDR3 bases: TGTGCCAGTAGTATGAGTCTAGCGGGAGCATACGAGCAGTACTTC.

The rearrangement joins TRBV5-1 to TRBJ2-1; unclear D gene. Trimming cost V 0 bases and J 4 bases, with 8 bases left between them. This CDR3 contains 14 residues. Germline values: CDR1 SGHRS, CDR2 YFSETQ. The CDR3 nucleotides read TGCGCCAGCAGCTTGGTAGCAGAGTACAATGAGCAGTTCTTC. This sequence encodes CASSLVAEYNEQFF. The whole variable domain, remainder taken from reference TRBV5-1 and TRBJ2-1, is KAGVTQTPRYLIKTRGQQVTLSCSPISGHRSVSWYQQTPGQGLQFLFEYFSETQRNKGNFPGRFSGRQFSNSRSEMNVSTLELGDSALYLCASSLVAEYNEQFFGPGTRLTVL.

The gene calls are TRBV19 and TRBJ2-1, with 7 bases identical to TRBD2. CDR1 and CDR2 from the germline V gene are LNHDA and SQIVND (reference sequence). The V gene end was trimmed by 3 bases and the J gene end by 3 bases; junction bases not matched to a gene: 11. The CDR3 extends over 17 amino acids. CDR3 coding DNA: TGTGCCAGTAGTATGAGTGACGGGACTATAAACTACAATGAGCAGTTCTTC. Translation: CASSMSDGTINYNEQFF.

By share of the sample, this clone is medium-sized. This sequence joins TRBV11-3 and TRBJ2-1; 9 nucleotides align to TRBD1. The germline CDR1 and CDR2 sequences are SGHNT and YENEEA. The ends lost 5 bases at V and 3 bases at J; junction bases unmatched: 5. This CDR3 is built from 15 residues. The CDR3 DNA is TGTGCCAGCAGCCCGGGACAGGGAGACTACAATGAGCAGTTCTTC. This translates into CASSPGQGDYNEQFF.